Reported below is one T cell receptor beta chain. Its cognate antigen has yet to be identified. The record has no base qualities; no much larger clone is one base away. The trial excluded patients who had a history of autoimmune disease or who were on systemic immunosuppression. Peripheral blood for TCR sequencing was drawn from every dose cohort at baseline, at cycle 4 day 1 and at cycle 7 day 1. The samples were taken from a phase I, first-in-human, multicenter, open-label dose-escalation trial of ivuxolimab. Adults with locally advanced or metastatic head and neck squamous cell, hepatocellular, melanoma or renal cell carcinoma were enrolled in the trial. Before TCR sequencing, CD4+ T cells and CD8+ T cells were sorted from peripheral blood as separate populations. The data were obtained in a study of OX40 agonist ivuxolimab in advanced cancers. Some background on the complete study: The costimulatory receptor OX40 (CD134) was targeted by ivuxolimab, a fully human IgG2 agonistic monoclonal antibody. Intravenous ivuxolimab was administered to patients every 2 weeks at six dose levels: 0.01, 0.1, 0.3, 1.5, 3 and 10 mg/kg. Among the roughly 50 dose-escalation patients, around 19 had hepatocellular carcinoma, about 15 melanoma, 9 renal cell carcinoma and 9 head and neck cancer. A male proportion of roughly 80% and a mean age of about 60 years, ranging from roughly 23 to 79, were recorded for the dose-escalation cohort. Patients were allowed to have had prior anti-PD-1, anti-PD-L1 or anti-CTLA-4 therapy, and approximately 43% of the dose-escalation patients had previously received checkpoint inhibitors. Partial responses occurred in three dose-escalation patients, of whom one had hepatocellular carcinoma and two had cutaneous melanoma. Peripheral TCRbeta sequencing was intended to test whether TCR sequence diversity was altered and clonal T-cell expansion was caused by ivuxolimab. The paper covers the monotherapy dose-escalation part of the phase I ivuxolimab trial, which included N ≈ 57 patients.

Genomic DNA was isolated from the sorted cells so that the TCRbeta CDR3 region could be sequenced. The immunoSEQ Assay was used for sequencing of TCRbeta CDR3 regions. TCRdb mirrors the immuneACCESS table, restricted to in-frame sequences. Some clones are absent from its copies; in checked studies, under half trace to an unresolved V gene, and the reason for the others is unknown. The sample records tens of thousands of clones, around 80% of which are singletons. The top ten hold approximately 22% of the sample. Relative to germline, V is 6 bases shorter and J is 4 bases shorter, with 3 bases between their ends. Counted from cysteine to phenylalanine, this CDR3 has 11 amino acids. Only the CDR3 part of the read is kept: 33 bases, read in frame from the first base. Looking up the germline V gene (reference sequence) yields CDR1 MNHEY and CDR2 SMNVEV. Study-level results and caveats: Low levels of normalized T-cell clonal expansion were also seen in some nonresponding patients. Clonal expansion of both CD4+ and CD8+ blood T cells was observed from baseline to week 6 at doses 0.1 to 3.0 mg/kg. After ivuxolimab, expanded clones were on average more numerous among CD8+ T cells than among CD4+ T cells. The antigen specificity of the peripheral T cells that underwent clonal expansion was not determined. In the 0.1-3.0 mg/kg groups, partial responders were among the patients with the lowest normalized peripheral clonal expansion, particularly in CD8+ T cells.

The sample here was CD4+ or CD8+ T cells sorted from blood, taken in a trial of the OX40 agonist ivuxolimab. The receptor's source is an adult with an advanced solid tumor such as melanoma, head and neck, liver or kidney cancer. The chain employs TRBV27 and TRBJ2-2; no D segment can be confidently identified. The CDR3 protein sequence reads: CASRSTGELFF. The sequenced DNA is TGTGCCAGCAGATCCACCGGGGAGCTGTTTTTT.